Each of the 32 T cell receptor beta chains below was sequenced from the same sample in a study of blood T cell repertoires in COVID-19. Profiled with immunoSEQ multiplex PCR; TCRdb holds only in-frame clones, not every one. The table records 430,000 or so clones, 70% to 90% of them present only once. The sequencing sample was made of peripheral blood. These receptors all stem from a man between 18 and 29 years old with COVID-19, enrolled during active disease.

The chain combines TRBV13 with TRBJ2-7; no definite D call. CDR1 PRHDT and CDR2 FYEKMQ come from the germline V gene (reference sequence). Between the trimmed V and J ends, which lost 0 bases and 3 bases, there was a span of 12 bases. This CDR3 is 15 amino acids long. Here the CDR3 DNA reads TGTGCCAGCAGCTTAGGCAGCAGAGGAGACTACGAGCAGTACTTC. Amino acid sequence: CASSLGSRGDYEQYF. Drawing the rest from reference TRBV13 and TRBJ2-7, the complete variable domain is AAGVIQSPRHLIKEKRETATLKCYPIPRHDTVYWYQQGPGQDPQFLISFYEKMQSDKGSIPDRFSAQQFSDYHSELNMSSLELGDSALYFCASSLGSRGDYEQYFGPGTRLTVT.

V gene TRBV3-1 (or the pseudogene TRBV3-2) combines with J gene TRBJ2-5, with TRBD2 identical over 12 bases. V gave up 7 bases and J gave up 2 bases; unmatched junction bases: 5. The CDR3 consists of 15 residues. Per germline, CDR1 LGHDT and CDR2 YNNKEL (reference sequence). Written as DNA, the CDR3 is TGTGCCAGCACCTATGGACTAGCGGGACAAGAGACCCAGTACTTC. Encoded protein: CASTYGLAGQETQYF.

This sequence joins TRBV5-4 and TRBJ2-1, with TRBD1 identical over 7 bases. Per the germline V gene, CDR1 is SGHNT and CDR2 is YYREEE (reference sequence). This CDR3 spans 14 amino acids. Losses at the gene ends were 8 bases for V and 0 bases for J; bases not matched to a gene: 5. CDR3 nucleotide sequence: TGTGCCAGTAGACGGGACAGCTCCTACAATGAGCAGTTCTTC. It is translated as CASRRDSSYNEQFF.

Turning to this clone: The junction does not match germline at one end; this may be a read error. The chain links TRBV30 to TRBJ2-3, with 13 bases lining up with TRBD2. The CDR3 loop spans 14 amino acids. In germline, CDR1 is GTSNPN, CDR2 SVGIG (reference sequence). Here the CDR3 reads CAWTSGTQTSGRYF. In DNA form, the CDR3 reads TGTGCCTGGACTTCCGGGACACAGACTAGCGGGAGGTACTTT.

The chain couples TRBV2 to TRBJ1-6; perhaps TRBD1 as D (6 bases). The V and J ends lost 7 bases and 8 bases respectively, with 12 bases between them. The germline gives CDR1 SNHLY, CDR2 FYNNEI. The CDR3 contains 13 residues. The CDR3 protein is CASMGAADSPLHF. In DNA form, the CDR3 reads TGTGCCAGCATGGGGGCGGCAGATTCACCCCTCCACTTT. Full variable domain (outside the CDR3, taken from reference TRBV2 and TRBJ1-6): EPEVTQTPSHQVTQMGQEVILRCVPISNHLYFYWYRQILGQKVEFLVSFYNNEISEKSEIFDDQFSVERPDGSNFTLKIRSTKLEDSAMYFCASMGAADSPLHFGNGTRLTVT.

The DNA of the CDR3 is TGCGCCGTAATACCTCCGGGACAGTGGATCGAAAAACTGTTTTTT. Amino acid sequence: CAVIPPGQWIEKLFF. The chain carries TRBV23-1 and TRBJ1-4, with 7 bases identical to TRBD1. TRBV23-1 is flagged as an ORF with uncertain function. The CDR3 is 15 amino acids. V lost 11 bases, J lost 8 bases, and 17 bases stayed unmatched.

The chain recombines TRBV19 with TRBJ2-7; the D gene is possibly TRBD2 (6 bases). The V gene's germline CDR1 is LNHDA and CDR2 SQIVND (reference sequence). The ends were cut back, 1 base at V and 3 bases at J, with 13 bases in the middle. CDR3 length: 15 residues. The CDR3 reads CASSIGSGYNYEQYF. The CDR3 DNA sequence: TGTGCCAGTAGTATAGGAAGCGGGTACAACTACGAGCAGTACTTC.

The chain joins TRBV30 to TRBJ1-2; no clear D gene. Trimming shortened V by 3 bases and J by 4 bases, and 9 bases separated the two germline ends. CDR1 GTSNPN and CDR2 SVGIG come from the germline V gene (reference sequence). CDR3 size: 12 residues. The CDR3 DNA reads as TGTGCCTGGAGCCCACCAGGCTATGGCTACACCTTC. Encoded protein: CAWSPPGYGYTF.

The chain recombines TRBV19 with TRBJ1-1; D might be TRBD1 (6 bases). The germline CDR1 and CDR2 sequences are LNHDA and SQIVND (reference sequence). The V gene lost 5 bases and the J gene lost 1 base, with 11 bases spanning the gap. The CDR3 contains 14 residues. The CDR3 coding sequence is TGTGCCAGTAGTGGGGACATAACGAACACTGAAGCTTTCTTT. It is translated as CASSGDITNTEAFF.

To note about this clone: The sample contains more than one DNA sequence encoding this CDR3. The CDR3 DNA follows: TGTGCCAGTAGTAGTACAGGGGCCTACGAGCAGTACTTC. The encoded protein is CASSSTGAYEQYF. The chain is built from TRBV19 and TRBJ2-7; TRBD1 matches at 7 bases. This CDR3 comprises 13 residues. Germline values: CDR1 LNHDA, CDR2 SQIVND (reference sequence). J lost 2 bases, V lost 4 bases, and 2 bases had no gene match.

The V and J genes are TRBV29-1 and TRBJ2-1, with TRBD2 matching 7 bases. The V gene's germline CDR1 is SQVTM and CDR2 ANQGSEA. V gave up 6 bases and J gave up 6 bases; unmatched junction bases: 11. The CDR3 is made up of 14 amino acids. CDR3 nucleotides: TGCAGCGTCAGTTCCAGACTAGCACGCAATGAGCAGTTCTTC. Protein product: CSVSSRLARNEQFF.

The genes are TRBV10-1 and TRBJ1-6; 8 bases fit TRBD1. Germline V gene sequence: CDR1 WNHNN, CDR2 SYGVQD (reference sequence). After removal of 4 bases from V and 7 bases from J, the junction contained 3 bases not matched to a gene. There are 14 residues in the CDR3. CDR3 amino acids: CASSGRQGNSPLHF. The CDR3 DNA sequence: TGCGCCAGCAGTGGGAGACAGGGGAATTCACCCCTCCACTTT.

Here the CDR3 reads CSAPDQETQYF. The CDR3 DNA sequence: TGCAGTGCTCCAGACCAAGAGACCCAGTACTTC. The rearrangement joins TRBV20-1 to TRBJ2-5; D is unclear. The CDR3 covers 11 residues. Germline-derived CDR1 and CDR2 are DFQATT and SNEGSKA (reference sequence). Trimming removed 5 bases at V and 0 bases at J, with 4 bases between.

V and J are TRBV19 and TRBJ1-3; 7 bases are a match to TRBD1. The junction had 12 bases not matched to a gene; V was cut back by 1 base and J by 6 bases. Germline V lookup: CDR1 LNHDA, CDR2 SQIVND (reference sequence). The CDR3 contains 17 residues. In DNA form, the CDR3 reads TGTGCCAGTAGTATAGCCTCCCGGGGGACAGAAGCAAACACCATATATTTT. It yields the protein CASSIASRGTEANTIYF.

The CDR3 loop reads CASSLAASGGWLETQYF. CDR3 bases: TGCGCCAGCAGCTTGGCGGCTAGCGGGGGGTGGTTGGAGACCCAGTACTTC. The chain recombines TRBV5-1 with TRBJ2-5; 11 bases agree with TRBD2. This CDR3 contains 17 residues. Trimming at V came to 0 bases and at J to 5 bases, leaving 9 bases not matched to a gene. Germline CDR1 and CDR2: SGHRS and YFSETQ. The whole variable domain, filled in from reference TRBV5-1 and TRBJ2-5, reads KAGVTQTPRYLIKTRGQQVTLSCSPISGHRSVSWYQQTPGQGLQFLFEYFSETQRNKGNFPGRFSGRQFSNSRSEMNVSTLELGDSALYLCASSLAASGGWLETQYFGPGTRLLVL.

V gene TRBV12-2 combines with J gene TRBJ2-2; TRBD2 is the table's D call and was not checked against the DNA. TRBV12-2 is deemed a pseudogene. The CDR3 runs 17 residues. The CDR3 here is CASRLARGGLLTGELFF. CDR3 DNA sequence: TGTGCAAGTCGCTTAGCGCGGGGGGGACTCCTCACCGGGGAGCTGTTTTTT.

V usage is TRBV7-9 and J usage is TRBJ2-3, with TRBD2 identical over 8 bases. V trimming: 5 bases; J trimming: 2 bases; junction bases outside the gene matches: 6. CDR3 length equals 15 residues. The germline V gene encodes CDR1 SEHNR and CDR2 FQNEAQ (reference sequence). The CDR3 spells CASSPKRGSTDTQYF. DNA of the CDR3: TGTGCCAGCAGCCCTAAGCGGGGGTCCACAGATACGCAGTATTTT.

The J gene is TRBJ2-7, the V gene TRBV9; 14 bases are shared with TRBD2. The CDR3 length is 19 residues. With 0 bases clipped from V and 5 bases from J, the junction kept 13 bases outside the gene matches. Germline CDR1 is SGDLS and CDR2 is YYNGEE. The CDR3 DNA sequence: TGTGCCAGCAGCGTAGGTACACCGGGCCGGGGACTAGCGGGGGACGAGCAGTACTTC. Translated: CASSVGTPGRGLAGDEQYF.

Only a few counts were recorded for this clone. V usage is TRBV4-2 and J usage is TRBJ1-1; TRBD1 aligns across 9 bases. Trimming cost V 3 bases and J 4 bases; bases outside gene matches: 9. The CDR3 sequence is 16 residues long. The germline V gene encodes CDR1 LGHNA and CDR2 YNFKEQ. CDR3 loop: CASSQDPGQGGTEAFF. CDR3 nucleotides: TGTGCCAGCAGCCAGGATCCGGGACAGGGAGGCACTGAAGCTTTCTTT.

The chain couples TRBV7-9 to TRBJ2-3; D perhaps matches TRBD2 (5 bases). The CDR3 contains 18 residues. Deletions cut 1 base from V and 2 bases from J, with 19 bases between. Germline V CDR1 and CDR2: SEHNR, FQNEAQ (reference sequence). CDR3 coding DNA: TGTGCCAGCAGCTTAGAGTACTTAGGGCGGAGGACCACAGATACGCAGTATTTT. It is translated as CASSLEYLGRRTTDTQYF.

The chain couples TRBV2 to TRBJ1-1; 7 positions agree with TRBD1. CDR3 length equals 16 residues. CDR1 and CDR2 from the germline V gene are SNHLY and FYNNEI. The V segment lost 1 base and the J segment 5 bases; nucleotides outside the gene matches: 10. CDR3 residues: CASSEEIHRGGTEAFF. CDR3 sequence (DNA): TGTGCCAGCAGTGAAGAAATCCACAGGGGTGGGACTGAAGCTTTCTTT. The full variable domain, rest sourced from reference TRBV2 and TRBJ1-1, is EPEVTQTPSHQVTQMGQEVILRCVPISNHLYFYWYRQILGQKVEFLVSFYNNEISEKSEIFDDQFSVERPDGSNFTLKIRSTKLEDSAMYFCASSEEIHRGGTEAFFGQGTRLTVV.

The V call is TRBV14, the J call TRBJ2-1, with 10 bases matching TRBD2. This CDR3 has 17 amino acids. Germline values: CDR1 SGHDN, CDR2 FVKESK. The trim removed 4 bases at V and 5 bases at J, leaving 11 bases unmatched. The CDR3 region is CASSPTRGLAPHNEQFF. In nucleotides, the CDR3 is TGTGCCAGCAGCCCAACACGGGGACTAGCGCCCCACAATGAGCAGTTCTTC. The full variable domain, with the rest looked up from reference TRBV14 and TRBJ2-1, is EAGVTQFPSHSVIEKGQTVTLRCDPISGHDNLYWYRRVMGKEIKFLLHFVKESKQDESGMPNNRFLAERTGGTYSTLKVQPAELEDSGVYFCASSPTRGLAPHNEQFFGPGTRLTVL.

The chain is built from TRBV4-1 and TRBJ2-2, with TRBD2 matching 10 bases. CDR3 length equals 17 residues. Germline CDR1 is MGHRA and CDR2 is YSYEKL. The V gene end was trimmed by 4 bases and the J gene end by 6 bases; junction bases not matched to a gene: 11. The CDR3 loop is CASSPPFSGRKAGELFF. CDR3 bases: TGCGCCAGCAGCCCCCCGTTTAGCGGGAGGAAAGCCGGGGAGCTGTTTTTT.

This clone is a singleton in its sample. The rearrangement uses TRBV11-2 and TRBJ1-1, with TRBD1 identical over 11 bases. Germline V gene lookup returns CDR1 SGHAT and CDR2 FQNNGV. CDR3 size: 18 residues. V lost 1 base, J lost 1 base, and 8 bases stayed unmatched. The CDR3 here is CASSLGLDRGRWNTEAFF. DNA of the CDR3: TGTGCCAGCAGCTTAGGATTGGACAGGGGGCGGTGGAACACTGAAGCTTTCTTT.

V is TRBV5-4 and J is TRBJ1-2, with D possibly being TRBD1 (6 bases). This CDR3 region has 17 residues. Per the germline V gene, CDR1 is SGHNT and CDR2 is YYREEE (reference sequence). V was trimmed by 0 bases and J by 0 bases, leaving 15 bases between them. DNA of the CDR3: TGTGCCAGCAGCTTGGCGGCGGGGGCTTCAGCTAACTATGGCTACACCTTC. This sequence encodes CASSLAAGASANYGYTF.

Of note for this clone: Other DNA sequences in the same sample also yield this CDR3. For the CDR3, the DNA is TGTGCCACCAGTCCGGGTAGCTATGGCTACACCTTC. Protein sequence: CATSPGSYGYTF. The V gene is TRBV24-1, the J gene TRBJ1-2, with D hard to call. The CDR3 contains 12 residues. V was cut by 6 bases and J by 4 bases, with 8 bases left in between. The V gene's germline CDR1 is KGHDR and CDR2 SFDVKD.

The V gene is TRBV19, the J gene TRBJ2-2, with D perhaps matching TRBD2 (5 bases). This CDR3 spans 14 amino acids. Per germline, CDR1 LNHDA and CDR2 SQIVND (reference sequence). V dropped 3 bases and J dropped 7 bases, with 12 bases sitting between them. This CDR3 reads CASSITLVVGELFF. DNA of the CDR3: TGTGCCAGTAGTATCACACTAGTTGTCGGGGAGCTGTTTTTT.

The chain uses TRBV19 and TRBJ2-7; D is possibly TRBD1 (5 bases). Germline assignment: CDR1 LNHDA and CDR2 SQIVND (reference sequence). Trimming removed 4 bases from V and 2 bases from J, with 18 bases in between. The CDR3 is 16 amino acids. The CDR3 DNA reads TGTGCCAGTAGTAAACCTCACAGGAGTTCTCCCTACGAGCAGTACTTC. Its translation: CASSKPHRSSPYEQYF.

The chain links TRBV6-6 to TRBJ1-2; D is possibly TRBD1 (5 bases). The germline gives CDR1 MNHNY, CDR2 SVGAGI (reference sequence). Between the trimmed V and J ends, which lost 6 bases and 0 bases, there was a span of 17 bases. The CDR3 spans 16 residues. CDR3 protein: CASSLQETTANYGYTF. The CDR3 bases are TGTGCCAGCAGCCTACAGGAAACAACAGCTAACTATGGCTACACCTTC.

The chain recombines TRBV25-1 with TRBJ1-2; no clear D. CDR1 and CDR2 from the germline V gene are MGHDK and SYGVNS. This CDR3 contains 14 residues. Trimming left V 3 bases short and J 3 bases short, with 11 bases between. CDR3 sequence: CASSDSREYYGYTF. CDR3 DNA: TGTGCCAGCAGTGATTCCCGAGAGTACTATGGCTACACCTTC.

The V call is TRBV12-5, the J call TRBJ2-2; weak D call: TRBD1 (6 bases). CDR1 is LGHNT, CDR2 FRNRAP, per germline. CDR3 length equals 15 residues. V gave up 5 bases and J gave up 4 bases, with 14 bases separating them. The CDR3 DNA sequence: TGTGCTAGTGGTACCAGCAGGGGTAGCACCGGGGAGCTGTTTTTT. Encoded protein: CASGTSRGSTGELFF. Together with reference TRBV12-5 and TRBJ2-2, the CDR3 gives the full variable domain: DARVTQTPRHKVTEMGQEVTMRCQPILGHNTVFWYRQTMMQGLELLAYFRNRAPLDDSGMPKDRFSAEMPDATLATLKIQPSEPRDSAVYFCASGTSRGSTGELFFGEGSRLTVL.

V usage is TRBV28 and J usage is TRBJ1-4; 8 nucleotides match TRBD1. Germline assignment: CDR1 MDHEN and CDR2 SYDVKM. The CDR3 has 14 residues. The junction had 9 bases not matched to a gene; V was cut back by 7 bases and J by 8 bases. The CDR3 loop reads CASTEDRVNEKLFF. The CDR3 nucleotides are TGTGCCAGCACTGAGGACAGGGTAAACGAAAAACTGTTTTTT.